This T cell receptor beta chain was captured by sequencing in a study of blood T cell repertoires in COVID-19. Deletions cut 2 bases from V and 8 bases from J, with 12 bases between. There are 13 residues in the CDR3. The germline V gene encodes CDR1 LNHDA and CDR2 SQIVND (reference sequence). There are a few counts of this clone. The repertoire was sequenced with immunoSEQ multiplex PCR; TCRdb's copy has only in-frame clones and lacks some. Of around 200,000 clones in the sample, roughly 89% are singletons; the top ten hold under 13%. The TCR sequence derives from a man between 18 and 29 years old with acute COVID-19. The chain carries TRBV19 and TRBJ1-2, with D possibly matching TRBD1 (5 bases). Sequencing was done on a sample of PBMCs or T cells enriched from blood (not recorded which). The CDR3 loop is CASSINQGWGYTF. CDR3 in DNA: TGTGCCAGTAGTATAAACCAGGGCTGGGGCTACACCTTC.